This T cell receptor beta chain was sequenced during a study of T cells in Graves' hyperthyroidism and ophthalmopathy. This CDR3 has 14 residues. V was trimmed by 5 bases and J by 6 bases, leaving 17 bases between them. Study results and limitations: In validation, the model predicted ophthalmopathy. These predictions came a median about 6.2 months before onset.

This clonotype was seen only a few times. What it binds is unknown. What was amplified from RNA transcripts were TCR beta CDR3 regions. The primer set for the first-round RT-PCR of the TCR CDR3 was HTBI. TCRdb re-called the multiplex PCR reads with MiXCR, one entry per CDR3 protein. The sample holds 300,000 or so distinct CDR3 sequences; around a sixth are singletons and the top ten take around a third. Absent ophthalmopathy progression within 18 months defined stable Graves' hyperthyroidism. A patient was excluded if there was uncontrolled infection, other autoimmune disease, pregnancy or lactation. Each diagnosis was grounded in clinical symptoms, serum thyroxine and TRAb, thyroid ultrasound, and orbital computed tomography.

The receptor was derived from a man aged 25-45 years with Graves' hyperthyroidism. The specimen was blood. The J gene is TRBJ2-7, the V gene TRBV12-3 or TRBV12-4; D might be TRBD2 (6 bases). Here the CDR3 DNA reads TGTGCCAGCAGTATGACTAGGGCCGTGAGCGAGCAGTACTTC. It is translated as CASSMTRAVSEQYF.